One and the same sample provided the 14 T cell receptor beta chains below, sequenced in a study of OX40 agonist ivuxolimab in advanced cancers. Profiled with immunoSEQ multiplex PCR; TCRdb holds only in-frame clones, not every one. This table has roughly 66,000 clones, roughly four fifths appearing once. The source was CD4+ or CD8+ T cells sorted from blood, collected in a trial of the OX40 agonist ivuxolimab. Source of these receptors: an adult with an advanced solid tumor such as melanoma, head and neck, liver or kidney cancer.

The chain links TRBV19 to TRBJ2-2, with D hard to call. The germline CDR1 and CDR2 sequences are LNHDA and SQIVND (reference sequence). Trimming took off 6 bases at V and 6 bases at J, with 14 bases between the two ends. The CDR3 consists of 14 residues. CDR3: CASSYSSRAGELFF. As DNA, the CDR3 is TGTGCCAGTAGCTACAGTTCTCGCGCCGGGGAGCTGTTTTTT.

The chain is built from TRBV2 and TRBJ1-1; no clear D gene. Germline V lookup: CDR1 SNHLY, CDR2 FYNNEI. Trimming pared 7 bases from V and 3 bases from J, leaving 12 bases between. The CDR3 spans 13 residues. CDR3 DNA: TGTGCCAGCACGTTCACCCGGGACACTGAAGCTTTCTTT. Its protein is CASTFTRDTEAFF.

J is TRBJ2-3 and V is TRBV7-3; possible D gene TRBD2, 5 bases. The germline V and J ends were trimmed by 2 bases and 4 bases, with 10 bases remaining between them. The V gene's germline CDR1 is SGHTA and CDR2 FQGTGA. This CDR3 is built from 14 residues. In DNA, the CDR3 is TGTGCCAGCAGCTTACTAGCCCCCCCAGATACGCAGTATTTT. Its translation is CASSLLAPPDTQYF.

V gene TRBV30 combines with J gene TRBJ2-7; no clear D gene. Germline values: CDR1 GTSNPN, CDR2 SVGIG (reference sequence). The V gene lost 0 bases and the J gene lost 4 bases, with 16 bases spanning the gap. This CDR3 region has 15 residues. This CDR3 is CAWSVFTPKEYEQYF. The DNA of the CDR3 is TGTGCCTGGAGTGTATTTACCCCGAAAGAGTACGAGCAGTACTTC. Full variable domain (rest looked up from reference TRBV30 and TRBJ2-7): SQTIHQWPATLVQPVGSPLSLECTVEGTSNPNLYWYRQAAGRGLQLLFYSVGIGQISSEVPQNLSASRPQDRQFILSSKKLLLSDSGFYLCAWSVFTPKEYEQYFGPGTRLTVT.

The rearrangement uses TRBV5-1 and TRBJ2-7, with 7 bases fitting TRBD2. Germline CDR1 SGHRS, CDR2 YFSETQ. The CDR3 spans 15 residues. With 0 bases clipped from V and 2 bases from J, the junction kept 5 bases outside the gene matches. The DNA of the CDR3 is TGCGCCAGCAGCTTGGCCGCAGCGGGAACCTACGAGCAGTACTTC. It codes for CASSLAAAGTYEQYF.

As concerns this clone: An end of the junction does not agree with germline; a read error may underlie this. The chain links TRBV28 to TRBJ1-5; 9 nucleotides line up with TRBD1. The CDR3 extends over 13 amino acids. Germline V lookup: CDR1 MDHEN, CDR2 SYDVKM. CDR3 sequence reads: CASSLLRNRDRDF. CDR3 bases: TGTGCCAGCAGTTTACTCCGAAACCGGGACAGGGATTTT.

The V call is TRBV7-2, the J call TRBJ2-7, with D perhaps matching TRBD1 or TRBD2 (5 bases each). Deletions cut 5 bases from V and 4 bases from J, with 15 bases between. Germline V gene data show CDR1 as SGHTA and CDR2 as FQGNSA. The CDR3 contains 14 residues. CDR3 nucleotides: TGTGCCAGCAGCCCAGGGACGCCCTTATACGAGCAGTACTTC. Its protein product is CASSPGTPLYEQYF.

The V gene is TRBV28, the J gene TRBJ2-3; TRBD1 matches 7 bases. Germline-derived CDR1 and CDR2 are MDHEN and SYDVKM. V shed 2 bases and J 1 base; nucleotides not matched to a gene: 3. The CDR3 length is 15 residues. The CDR3 spells CASSLITGGTDTQYF. The CDR3 DNA reads TGTGCCAGCAGTTTAATAACAGGGGGCACAGATACGCAGTATTTT.

V and J are TRBV10-2 and TRBJ2-6, with no clear D. Trimming shortened V by 4 bases and J by 5 bases, and 21 bases separated the two germline ends. Germline CDR1 WSHSY, CDR2 SAAADI. The CDR3 runs to 18 residues. This CDR3 reads CASSVGSTLKSRANVLTF. The DNA for the CDR3 is TGCGCCAGCAGTGTCGGCAGCACTCTAAAAAGTCGGGCCAACGTCCTGACTTTC.

The chain joins TRBV14 to TRBJ1-1; D call uncertain. V was trimmed by 0 bases and J by 4 bases, leaving 12 bases between them. Looked up from germline, CDR1 is SGHDN and CDR2 is FVKESK. The CDR3 loop spans 15 amino acids. CDR3 sequence (DNA): TGTGCCAGCAGCCAAGACGGCTTTAGGAGCACTGAAGCTTTCTTT. As protein: CASSQDGFRSTEAFF.

The V and J genes are TRBV11-2 and TRBJ1-1, with D tentatively TRBD1 (6 bases). The ends were cut back, 1 base at V and 11 bases at J, with 23 bases in the middle. The V gene's germline CDR1 is SGHAT and CDR2 FQNNGV. CDR3 size: 16 residues. The CDR3 nucleotides are TGTGCCAGCAGCTTAGGTGGCAGGGACACCCCCCGTGGCGCTTTCTTT. This sequence encodes CASSLGGRDTPRGAFF.

This clone was counted at least ten times. V is TRBV29-1 and J is TRBJ2-1; TRBD2 agrees at 7 bases. Germline V gives CDR1 SQVTM, CDR2 ANQGSEA. Unmatched junction bases numbered 1, after V lost 5 bases and J lost 0 bases. There are 13 residues in the CDR3. Here the CDR3 reads CSVRTSSYNEQFF. The DNA of the CDR3 is TGCAGCGTTCGGACTAGCTCCTACAATGAGCAGTTCTTC.

This clone was seen once. The J gene is TRBJ1-2, the V gene TRBV6-1, with D perhaps TRBD1 (6 bases). Germline lookup yields CDR1 MNHNS and CDR2 SASEGT. The CDR3 extends over 13 amino acids. V was shortened by 3 bases and J by 8 bases, with 13 bases between the two germline ends. The CDR3 nucleotides read TGTGCCAGCAGTGATTGGGGGGCGAGGGGCTACACCTTC. Amino acid sequence: CASSDWGARGYTF.

This sequence joins TRBV15 and TRBJ1-4; D uncertain. CDR3 length equals 14 residues. Trimming cost V 6 bases and J 7 bases, with 15 bases left between them. CDR1 LNHNV and CDR2 YYDKDF come from the germline V gene (reference sequence). The CDR3: CATRVGSGGEKLFF. CDR3 bases: TGTGCCACCAGGGTCGGGAGCGGAGGTGAAAAACTGTTTTTT.